The present T cell receptor (beta chain) was sequenced within a study of cytomegalovirus exposure and HLA in healthy donors. General study findings and limits: Reports indicate that TCR beta sequences accurately predicted the HLA-A and HLA-B alleles of most subjects.

On this clone: Its matching antigen is unknown.

Germline lookup yields CDR1 KGHSH and CDR2 LQKENI. The CDR3 totals 17 residues. Trimming removed 4 bases from V and 4 bases from J; junction bases left unmatched: 10. Both 60 Vbeta primers and 13 Jbeta primers went into the PCR. Using immunoSEQ multiplex PCR, the repertoire was profiled, and TCRdb retains in-frame clones only, with some absent. The table shows some 150,000 clones, with around 73% occurring only once. The receptor was derived from a female donor in good health and CMV-seronegative. Source material: PBMCs. This chain links TRBV18 with TRBJ1-1; TRBD1 matches 12 bases. CDR3 sequence: CASSLRDRGHGGTEAFF. CDR3 bases: TGTGCCAGCTCACTACGGGACAGGGGGCATGGGGGCACTGAAGCTTTCTTT.